One sample yielded the 21 T cell receptor beta chains listed below, sequenced in a study of human CD8 memory T cell subsets (dated by TCRdb to about 2020). A Human TCR Profiling Kit was used to prepare UMI-labeled 5' RACE TCRbeta libraries. TCRdb reprocessed the reads and lists each CDR3 protein sequence as a single entry, with no DNA. The sample's own table lists fewer than 4,500 distinct CDR3 sequences. Roughly 30% of the sample is in the top ten clones. The sequenced sample was CD8+ T cells from PBMCs. The receptors here all came from a human donor in good health.

Measured by frequency, this clonotype is medium-sized (0.01 to 0.1%). J is TRBJ2-3 and V is TRBV7-2; the D call of TRBD2 rests on TCRdb alone, since no DNA is present to check it. The CDR3 has 15 residues. Germline loops: CDR1 SGHTA, CDR2 FQGNSA. The CDR3 here is CASSLGTGHTDTQYF.

The CDR3: CASSPTKGIYSNQPQHF. The rearrangement joins TRBV28 to TRBJ1-5; TCRdb's D call, TRBD1, is unchecked because there is no DNA. There are 17 residues in the CDR3. Germline V gene data show CDR1 as MDHEN and CDR2 as SYDVKM.

In terms of frequency, this clonotype is medium-sized. The V and J genes are TRBV29-1 and TRBJ2-1; TCRdb returns TRBD1, unconfirmable since there is no DNA. Germline CDR1 is SQVTM and CDR2 is ANQGSEA. CDR3 length: 13 residues. CDR3 protein: CSARPGQGNEQFF.

By frequency, this clonotype registers medium-sized. The chain combines TRBV2 with TRBJ2-1; the D call from TCRdb, TRBD1, cannot be confirmed without DNA. The CDR3 loop spans 13 amino acids. Germline CDR1 reads SNHLY; CDR2 reads FYNNEI. CDR3 region: CASGGTGYNEQFF.

V usage is TRBV9 and J usage is TRBJ2-1; checking the TCRdb D call of TRBD2 is not possible without DNA. CDR3 size: 14 residues. Germline V gene data show CDR1 as SGDLS and CDR2 as YYNGEE. The CDR3: CASSAIAGFDEQFF.

This clonotype registers large by frequency. This chain connects TRBV12-3 or TRBV12-4 to TRBJ2-3; without DNA, the TCRdb call of TRBD2 cannot be checked. This CDR3 is 13 amino acids long. CDR3 amino acids: CASSPLGTDTQYF.

J is TRBJ1-4 and V is TRBV29-1. CDR3 length: 13 amino acids. CDR1 is SQVTM, CDR2 ANQGSEA, per germline. Here the CDR3 reads CSVVYATNEKLFF.

The rearrangement uses TRBV3-1 and TRBJ1-4; without DNA, the TCRdb call of TRBD1 cannot be checked. Germline V gene data show CDR1 as LGHDT and CDR2 as YNNKEL (reference sequence). The CDR3 covers 16 residues. The CDR3: CASSQETGGLNEKLFF.

The genes are TRBV28 and TRBJ1-1; TCRdb lists TRBD1, though no DNA is available to test this call. This CDR3 has 13 amino acids. Germline loops: CDR1 MDHEN, CDR2 SYDVKM. CDR3 region: CASSLNRPTEAFF.

This sequence joins TRBV19 and TRBJ2-1. The CDR3 totals 15 residues. Germline loops: CDR1 LNHDA, CDR2 SQIVND (reference sequence). The CDR3 loop is CASSQDRGSYNEQFF. The full variable domain, its missing parts supplied by reference TRBV19 and TRBJ2-1, is DGGITQSPKYLFRKEGQNVTLSCEQNLNHDAMYWYRQDPGQGLRLIYYSQIVNDFQKGDIAEGYSVSREKKESFPLTVTSAQKNPTAFYLCASSQDRGSYNEQFFGPGTRLTVL.

This clonotype is called medium-sized based on its frequency. This rearrangement joins TRBV13 to TRBJ1-1; TCRdb reports TRBD1, a call that lacks DNA to check it against. The germline gives CDR1 PRHDT, CDR2 FYEKMQ (reference sequence). This CDR3 spans 13 amino acids. The chain's CDR3 is CASSNRRNTEAFF.

V usage is TRBV27 and J usage is TRBJ2-5. Germline assignment: CDR1 MNHEY and CDR2 SMNVEV (reference sequence). The CDR3 has 13 residues. The CDR3 reads CASSLLDAETQYF.

This clonotype is medium-sized by frequency. The chain recombines TRBV12-3 or TRBV12-4 with TRBJ1-1. This CDR3 comprises 12 residues. CDR3: CASSEFKGEAFF.

J is TRBJ2-7 and V is TRBV2; TCRdb reports TRBD1, a call that lacks DNA to check it against. The CDR3 is 15 residues long. CDR1 is SNHLY, CDR2 FYNNEI, per germline. The chain's CDR3 is CASNPPGQGVSEQYF.

The V gene is TRBV28, the J gene TRBJ2-2. This CDR3 is 15 amino acids long. CDR1 MDHEN and CDR2 SYDVKM come from the germline V gene. The chain's CDR3 is CASSVPGTHTGELFF.

V usage is TRBV20-1 and J usage is TRBJ1-1. Germline V gene sequence: CDR1 DFQATT, CDR2 SNEGSKA (reference sequence). This CDR3 contains 12 residues. CDR3 sequence reads: CSVMDGNTEAFF.

CDR3 residues: CASSETWDVPLEQFF. V is TRBV6-4 and J is TRBJ2-1; TCRdb designates TRBD1, a call that cannot be tested without DNA. Germline CDR1 and CDR2: MRHNA and SNTAGT. The CDR3 spans 15 residues.

V is TRBV5-4 and J is TRBJ1-5; TCRdb outputs TRBD1, but without DNA this stays unchecked. The CDR3 runs to 19 residues. The germline V gene has CDR1 SGHNT and CDR2 YYREEE (reference sequence). CDR3 residues: CASSLVIRPPGNLTQPQHF.

The CDR3 region is CASSLKGAPGNTIYF. This chain connects TRBV7-9 to TRBJ1-3; the TCRdb call, TRBD1, lacks DNA for checking. The CDR3 extends over 15 amino acids. The germline CDR1 and CDR2 sequences are SEHNR and FQNEAQ (reference sequence).

CDR3 sequence: CASNLAGGTYEQYF. The chain combines TRBV28 with TRBJ2-7; TCRdb gives TRBD2 as the D gene, but with no DNA this cannot be confirmed. Germline-derived CDR1 and CDR2 are MDHEN and SYDVKM. The CDR3 sequence is 14 residues long. The whole variable domain, remainder taken from reference TRBV28 and TRBJ2-7, is DVKVTQSSRYLVKRTGEKVFLECVQDMDHENMFWYRQDPGLGLRLIYFSYDVKMKEKGDIPEGYSVSREKKERFSLILESASTNQTSMYLCASNLAGGTYEQYFGPGTRLTVT.

The rearrangement uses TRBV7-2 and TRBJ1-2; the D call from TCRdb, TRBD1, cannot be confirmed without DNA. The length of the CDR3 is 16 residues. Germline assignment: CDR1 SGHTA and CDR2 FQGNSA. CDR3 protein: CASSLGPNRGKRGYTF. Using reference TRBV7-2 and TRBJ1-2 for the parts outside the CDR3, the full variable domain is GAGVSQSPSNKVTEKGKDVELRCDPISGHTALYWYRQSLGQGLEFLIYFQGNSAPDKSGLPSDRFSAERTGGSVSTLTIQRTQQEDSAVYLCASSLGPNRGKRGYTFGSGTRLTVV.